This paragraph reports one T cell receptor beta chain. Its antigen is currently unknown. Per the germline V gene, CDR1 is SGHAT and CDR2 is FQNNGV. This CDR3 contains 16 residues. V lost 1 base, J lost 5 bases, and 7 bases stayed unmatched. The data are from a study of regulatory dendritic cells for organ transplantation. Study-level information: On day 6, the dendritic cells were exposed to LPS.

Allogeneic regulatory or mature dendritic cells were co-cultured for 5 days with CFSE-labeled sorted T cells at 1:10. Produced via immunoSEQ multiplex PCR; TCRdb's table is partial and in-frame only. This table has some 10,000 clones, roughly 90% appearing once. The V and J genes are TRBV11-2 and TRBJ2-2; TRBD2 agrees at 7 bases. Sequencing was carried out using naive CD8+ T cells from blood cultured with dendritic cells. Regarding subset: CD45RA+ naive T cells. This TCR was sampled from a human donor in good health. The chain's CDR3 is CASSLARGRWTGELFF. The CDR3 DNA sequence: TGTGCCAGCAGCTTAGCGCGGGGGAGGTGGACCGGGGAGCTGTTTTTT.